Below, 20 T cell receptor beta chains from the same sample are listed, as sequenced in a study of control samples from healthy donors and cancer patients (dated by TCRdb to about 2020). Preparation of the library involved the immunoSEQ multiplex PCR assay. TCRdb provides this immuneACCESS table in a form limited to in-frame rearrangements. Some clones are lacking; in checked studies, under half of them reflect an unresolved V gene, and why the rest are absent is not known. Recorded for this sample are approximately 89,000 clones; about 89% of them occurred a single time. The ten largest clones represent around a fifth of the sample. The sequenced sample was blood. Receptors originate from a man aged 25-45 years in good health.

V usage is TRBV14 and J usage is TRBJ2-7; 10 nucleotides align to TRBD1. CDR3 size: 14 residues. Germline assignment: CDR1 SGHDN and CDR2 FVKESK. Germline trimming cut 4 bases from V and 4 bases from J; bases unmatched to any gene: 4. The CDR3 region is CASSLGTGAYEQYF. CDR3 coding DNA: TGTGCCAGCAGCCTAGGGACAGGGGCATACGAGCAGTACTTC.

The gene calls are TRBV5-6 and TRBJ1-2; tentatively, D is TRBD1 (5 bases). The CDR3 is 14 amino acids. The ends were cut back, 4 bases at V and 3 bases at J, with 13 bases in the middle. Germline assignment: CDR1 SGHDT and CDR2 YYEEEE. In DNA, the CDR3 is TGTGCCAGCAGCCCGGACACGCTTTACTATGGCTACACCTTC. Translated, it gives CASSPDTLYYGYTF. The variable domain in full, with the rest retrieved from reference TRBV5-6 and TRBJ1-2, is DAGVTQSPTHLIKTRGQQVTLRCSPKSGHDTVSWYQQALGQGPQFIFQYYEEEERQRGNFPDRFSGHQFPNYSSELNVNALLLGDSALYLCASSPDTLYYGYTFGSGTRLTVV.

J is TRBJ1-6 and V is TRBV10-2; D is undetermined. The CDR3 loop spans 15 amino acids. Germline V gene lookup returns CDR1 WSHSY and CDR2 SAAADI. Trimming left V 2 bases short and J 7 bases short, with 12 bases between. The CDR3 DNA follows: TGCGCCAGCAGTGAGCCTCGTAGGGTCAATTCACCCCTCCACTTT. As protein: CASSEPRRVNSPLHF.

A note on this clone: Other DNA sequences of this sample code for an identical CDR3. The J gene is TRBJ2-2, the V gene TRBV24-1; D tentatively reads TRBD1 or TRBD2 (5 bases each). The ends were cut back, 4 bases at V and 3 bases at J, with 5 bases in the middle. The CDR3 loop spans 13 amino acids. Germline V CDR1 and CDR2: KGHDR, SFDVKD. In DNA form, the CDR3 reads TGTGCCACCAGTGAGGGGGACACCGGGGAGCTGTTTTTT. Encoded protein: CATSEGDTGELFF.

This clone was observed once. The gene calls are TRBV19 and TRBJ2-3; D is possibly TRBD2 (6 bases). CDR1 LNHDA and CDR2 SQIVND come from the germline V gene (reference sequence). V dropped 5 bases and J dropped 0 bases, with 12 bases sitting between them. This CDR3 has 15 residues. The CDR3 coding sequence is TGTGCCAGTAGTCACGCAGGGACTAGCACAGATACGCAGTATTTT. Encoded protein: CASSHAGTSTDTQYF.

The rearrangement links TRBV5-1 to TRBJ2-7; D remains unclear. CDR1 and CDR2 from the germline V gene are SGHRS and YFSETQ. The CDR3 has 13 residues. Trimming removed 3 bases from V and 3 bases from J, with 10 bases in between. For the CDR3, the DNA is TGCGCCAGCAGCTGGCCTGAAGGCTACGAGCAGTACTTC. This gives the protein CASSWPEGYEQYF.

The V and J genes are TRBV30 and TRBJ2-5; TRBD2 matches 7 bases. Germline trimming cut 4 bases from V and 2 bases from J; bases unmatched to any gene: 1. The CDR3 is 12 amino acids. The germline V gene encodes CDR1 GTSNPN and CDR2 SVGIG (reference sequence). For the CDR3, the DNA is TGTGCCTGGAAGGGACTACAAGAGACCCAGTACTTC. It is translated as CAWKGLQETQYF.

This clone was seen just once. The CDR3 bases are TGTGCCAGCAGCTTGGACAGGGGGCGGGAGACCCAGTACTTC. This encodes CASSLDRGRETQYF. The genes are TRBV6-5 and TRBJ2-5, with TRBD1 identical over 11 bases. Germline V lookup: CDR1 MNHEY, CDR2 SVGAGI. The junction had 5 bases not matched to a gene; V was cut back by 6 bases and J by 5 bases. This CDR3 is built from 14 residues.

The J gene is TRBJ1-5, the V gene TRBV10-3, with 10 bases matching TRBD1. The CDR3 consists of 15 residues. The ends lost 6 bases at V and 3 bases at J; junction bases unmatched: 5. CDR1 and CDR2 from the germline V gene are ENHRY and SYGVKD. CDR3 loop: CAIRADRGDNQPQHF. The CDR3 coding sequence is TGTGCCATCAGGGCGGACAGGGGGGACAATCAGCCCCAGCATTTT.

The chain uses TRBV7-9 and TRBJ2-7; 11 nucleotides align to TRBD2. V lost 3 bases, J lost 2 bases, and 0 bases stayed unmatched. The CDR3 totals 14 residues. Germline CDR1 and CDR2: SEHNR and FQNEAQ (reference sequence). Here the CDR3 DNA reads TGTGCCAGCAGCTTTAGCGGGGGGGCCTACGAGCAGTACTTC. It codes for CASSFSGGAYEQYF.

The genes are TRBV10-3 and TRBJ1-5, with D hard to call. CDR3 length: 13 amino acids. Germline CDR1 and CDR2: ENHRY and SYGVKD. Trimming left V 8 bases short and J 5 bases short, with 13 bases between. The CDR3 is CAISGRWDQPQHF. The CDR3 nucleotides are TGTGCCATCTCGGGCAGGTGGGATCAGCCCCAGCATTTT.

J is TRBJ1-1 and V is TRBV6-2 or TRBV6-3; unclear D gene. The CDR3 sequence is 14 residues long. Germline CDR1 reads MNHEY; CDR2 reads SVGEGT. V was cut by 1 base and J by 1 base, with 7 bases left in between. CDR3 bases: TGTGCCAGCAGTTACTTTGGGCCGAACACTGAAGCTTTCTTT. Translating gives CASSYFGPNTEAFF.

The genes are TRBV6-5 and TRBJ2-7, with 8 bases matching TRBD1. The V gene end was trimmed by 6 bases and the J gene end by 1 base; junction bases not matched to a gene: 8. CDR1 and CDR2 (germline): MNHEY, SVGAGI. The CDR3 extends over 15 amino acids. The CDR3 bases are TGTGCCAGCAGCCAGGACAGGGCCGGATCCTACGAGCAGTACTTC. This translates into CASSQDRAGSYEQYF.

This rearrangement joins TRBV6-5 to TRBJ1-3, with D possibly TRBD1 on 6 matching bases. The length of the CDR3 is 15 residues. Germline assignment: CDR1 MNHEY and CDR2 SVGAGI. V lost 2 bases and J lost 0, with 8 bases in between. The CDR3 DNA reads TGTGCCAGCAGTTACAGGGGGTCCTCTGGAAACACCATATATTTT. Translated: CASSYRGSSGNTIYF.

V gene TRBV19 combines with J gene TRBJ1-1, with D tentatively TRBD1 (6 bases). Trimming left V 2 bases short and J 0 bases short, with 16 bases between. CDR3 length equals 17 residues. From germline, CDR1 is LNHDA and CDR2 SQIVND (reference sequence). The CDR3 nucleotides are TGTGCCAGTAGTATAACGTCGTGGGGGGCCATGAACACTGAAGCTTTCTTT. Translated: CASSITSWGAMNTEAFF.

In its sample, this clone was seen once. The chain couples TRBV19 to TRBJ2-4, with D perhaps matching TRBD1 (8 bases). Trimming left V 3 bases short and J 6 bases short, with 18 bases between. The length of the CDR3 is 16 residues. Germline V CDR1 and CDR2: LNHDA, SQIVND (reference sequence). The CDR3 here is CASSIITTGEGNIQYF. The CDR3 DNA sequence: TGTGCCAGTAGTATCATAACGACAGGGGAGGGAAACATTCAGTACTTC. Supplemented by reference TRBV19 and TRBJ2-4, the full variable domain reads DGGITQSPKYLFRKEGQNVTLSCEQNLNHDAMYWYRQDPGQGLRLIYYSQIVNDFQKGDIAEGYSVSREKKESFPLTVTSAQKNPTAFYLCASSIITTGEGNIQYFGAGTRLSVL.

The chain employs TRBV7-8 and TRBJ2-5; TRBD1 aligns across 8 bases. J gave up 5 bases and V 5 bases, and 4 bases lay outside the gene matches. The CDR3 loop spans 13 amino acids. Germline CDR1 and CDR2: SGHVS and FQNEAQ. This chain's CDR3 is CASSVHRGETQYF. In DNA, the CDR3 is TGTGCCAGCAGCGTACACAGGGGGGAGACCCAGTACTTC.

The chain uses TRBV27 and TRBJ1-1; no clear D gene. The CDR3 extends over 15 amino acids. V lost 5 bases and J lost 1, with 14 bases in between. Germline V gene lookup returns CDR1 MNHEY and CDR2 SMNVEV (reference sequence). The CDR3 here is CASSPLQMKNTEAFF. The DNA for the CDR3 is TGTGCCAGCAGTCCCCTGCAGATGAAGAACACTGAAGCTTTCTTT.

This CDR3 reads CASSPQGAGNIQYF. The CDR3 nucleotides read TGCGCCAGCAGCCCACAGGGGGCAGGGAACATTCAGTACTTC. J is TRBJ2-4 and V is TRBV5-1, with 9 bases identical to TRBD1. Germline CDR1 SGHRS, CDR2 YFSETQ. Trimming took 4 bases from V and 7 from J; bases not matched to a gene: 6. The length of the CDR3 is 14 residues. Combining the CDR3 with reference TRBV5-1 and TRBJ2-4 gives the whole variable domain KAGVTQTPRYLIKTRGQQVTLSCSPISGHRSVSWYQQTPGQGLQFLFEYFSETQRNKGNFPGRFSGRQFSNSRSEMNVSTLELGDSALYLCASSPQGAGNIQYFGAGTRLSVL.

The chain uses TRBV4-1 and TRBJ2-6; the D gene could be TRBD1 or TRBD2 (5 bases each). The V end lost 4 bases, the J end lost 0 bases, and 10 bases lay between the germline ends. The CDR3 runs 16 residues. In germline, CDR1 is MGHRA, CDR2 YSYEKL. DNA for the CDR3: TGCGCCAGCAGCCCAGGGACCGGCTCTGGGGCCAACGTCCTGACTTTC. Protein product: CASSPGTGSGANVLTF.